These 12 T cell receptor beta chains were sequenced from one sample in a study of T cell changes during pregnancy in multiple sclerosis. Repertoires were generated with immunoSEQ multiplex PCR, while TCRdb's copy carries only in-frame clones and drops some. The repertoire includes fewer than 85,000 clones, just over 90% of them detected once, and 2.5% to 3% sits in the top ten. The sample here was peripheral blood, taken after pregnancy. These receptor sequences come from a female donor in good health, enrolled as a control in a pregnancy study.

This chain's CDR3 is CASSLDSTRGNEQFF. The CDR3 coding sequence is TGTGCCAGCAGCTTGGATTCGACAAGAGGGAATGAGCAGTTCTTC. The chain carries TRBV5-4 and TRBJ2-1; a weak D match, TRBD2 (5 bases). V was shortened by 0 bases and J by 7 bases, with 14 bases between the two germline ends. In germline, CDR1 is SGHNT, CDR2 YYREEE (reference sequence). The CDR3 has 15 amino acids.

The V and J genes are TRBV4-3 and TRBJ2-7, with 9 positions matching TRBD2. Trimming took 5 bases from V and 7 from J; bases not matched to a gene: 15. Germline loops: CDR1 LGHNA, CDR2 YSLEER. The CDR3 is 16 amino acids. The CDR3 spells CASSRGASGATREQYF. As DNA, the CDR3 is TGCGCCAGCAGCAGGGGGGCTAGCGGGGCGACAAGGGAGCAGTACTTC.

V gene TRBV4-1 combines with J gene TRBJ1-4, with D hard to call. CDR3 length equals 16 residues. Germline CDR1 and CDR2: MGHRA and YSYEKL. V shed 0 bases and J shed 7 bases, with 15 bases lying between them. The CDR3 sequence: CASSQDGRLGGEKLFF. For the CDR3, the DNA is TGCGCCAGCAGCCAAGATGGGAGGCTGGGAGGTGAAAAACTGTTTTTT.

The V and J genes are TRBV29-1 and TRBJ1-2; TRBD1 is a possible D gene (6 bases). CDR3 length: 12 amino acids. The germline V gene has CDR1 SQVTM and CDR2 ANQGSEA. The germline V and J ends were trimmed by 6 bases and 0 bases, with 8 bases remaining between them. The CDR3 DNA reads as TGCAGCGTCGGGGACACTAACTATGGCTACACCTTC. This translates into CSVGDTNYGYTF.

J is TRBJ1-1 and V is TRBV2, with 8 bases matching TRBD1. The CDR3 spans 16 residues. The V segment lost 0 bases and the J segment 5 bases; nucleotides outside the gene matches: 8. The germline V gene has CDR1 SNHLY and CDR2 FYNNEI. The CDR3 protein is CASSEATRGLSTEAFF. In DNA form, the CDR3 reads TGTGCCAGCAGTGAAGCGACCAGGGGGCTGAGTACTGAAGCTTTCTTT.

V and J are TRBV10-3 and TRBJ2-7, with 7 bases lining up with TRBD1. CDR1 and CDR2 (germline): ENHRY, SYGVKD. The ends lost 8 bases at V and 0 bases at J; junction bases unmatched: 7. This CDR3 has 14 residues. DNA of the CDR3: TGTGCCATCGGGACAGAGGCTTACTCCTACGAGCAGTACTTC. Amino acids: CAIGTEAYSYEQYF.

This clone was recorded only once. The chain combines TRBV6-1 with TRBJ1-5; no clear D gene. V lost 7 bases to trimming and J lost 2 bases, with 15 bases between them. Germline-derived CDR1 and CDR2 are MNHNS and SASEGT. This CDR3 is built from 15 residues. DNA for the CDR3: TGTGCCAGCATACTCCCGGGAGTGGGCAATCAGCCCCAGCATTTT. This encodes CASILPGVGNQPQHF.

This rearrangement joins TRBV13 to TRBJ1-2; D perhaps matches TRBD1 (5 bases). The CDR3 spans 16 residues. Germline lookup yields CDR1 PRHDT and CDR2 FYEKMQ (reference sequence). Trimming took off 6 bases at V and 1 base at J, with 18 bases between the two ends. The CDR3 bases are TGTGCCAGCAGTTCCTTTGCTGGAGGGGTTAACTATGGCTACACCTTC. Residues: CASSSFAGGVNYGYTF.

The chain employs TRBV15 and TRBJ2-7; D may be TRBD2 (5 bases). Germline V gene data show CDR1 as LNHNV and CDR2 as YYDKDF (reference sequence). V shed 8 bases and J shed 3 bases, with 11 bases lying between them. This CDR3 comprises 12 residues. CDR3 sequence: CATGFGNYEQYF. CDR3 nucleotides: TGTGCCACCGGGTTCGGGAACTACGAGCAGTACTTC.

J is TRBJ1-4 and V is TRBV21-1. TRBV21-1 is a pseudogene segment. The CDR3 is made up of 17 amino acids. The chain's CDR3 is CASSKEVRRQANEKLFF. CDR3 DNA: TGTGCCAGCAGCAAGGAGGTAAGAAGGCAGGCTAATGAAAAACTGTTTTTT.

This clone has just a few counts. The J gene is TRBJ1-1, the V gene TRBV29-1; possible D gene TRBD1, 6 bases. Germline assignment: CDR1 SQVTM and CDR2 ANQGSEA. The V end lost 7 bases, the J end lost 2 bases, and 14 bases lay between the germline ends. This CDR3 comprises 13 residues. DNA for the CDR3: TGCAGCGGTTGTAGGGGGATCAACACTGAAGCTTTCTTT. Its protein is CSGCRGINTEAFF.

V gene TRBV5-8 combines with J gene TRBJ1-2; no clear D. The CDR3 runs to 14 residues. Trimming removed 0 bases from V and 5 bases from J, with 11 bases in between. In germline, CDR1 is SGHTS, CDR2 YDEGEE. The CDR3 coding sequence is TGTGCCAGCAGCTTGGCCCGGGGAGGATATGGCTACACCTTC. Protein product: CASSLARGGYGYTF.